The rows below give T cell receptor beta chains drawn from one sample of a study of T cell repertoires in cytomegalovirus infection. Using its own MiXCR run on the reads, TCRdb lists one record per CDR3 protein. Among around 440,000 distinct CDR3 sequences, 11% were seen once, and the ten largest hold about 10%. The sequenced sample consisted of PBMCs. Receptor source: a human donor in good health (CMV status not recorded). Some clones in this sample may be carry-over from other donors' samples. The CDR3 runs from the conserved cysteine through the conserved F or W. The order of the fields is clone size, V gene, J gene, D gene, CDR3 protein, CDR3 DNA. A D gene is named only where the DNA matches it firmly. Where a row states a size, it is once, few, many or the class of an expanded clone; other rows omit it.

clone size: many; V gene: TRBV6-5; J gene: TRBJ2-5; D gene: .; CDR3 protein: CASSNYPKETQYF; CDR3 DNA: TGTGCCAGCAGTAACTACCCCAAAGAGACCCAGTACTTC
clone size: many; V gene: TRBV12-5; J gene: TRBJ2-1; D gene: .; CDR3 protein: CASGRQGLRSYNEQFF; CDR3 DNA: TGTGCTAGTGGTCGCCAGGGACTTCGCTCCTACAATGAGCAGTTCTTC
clone size: many; V gene: TRBV6-1; J gene: TRBJ2-7; D gene: TRBD2; CDR3 protein: CASSQRGRETYEQYF; CDR3 DNA: TGTGCCAGCAGCCAGCGGGGGAGGGAAACCTACGAGCAGTACTTC
clone size: many; V gene: TRBV7-2; J gene: TRBJ2-1; D gene: .; CDR3 protein: CASRATVNNEQFF; CDR3 DNA: TGTGCCAGCAGAGCCACCGTAAACAATGAGCAGTTCTTC
clone size: many; V gene: TRBV7-9; J gene: TRBJ2-1; D gene: .; CDR3 protein: CASSFINSYNEQFF; CDR3 DNA: TGTGCCAGCAGCTTTATTAACTCCTACAATGAGCAGTTCTTC
clone size: many; V gene: TRBV25-1; J gene: TRBJ2-1; D gene: .; CDR3 protein: CASSDFTSRLNEQFF; CDR3 DNA: TGTGCCAGCAGTGACTTTACTAGCAGATTAAATGAGCAGTTCTTC
clone size: many; V gene: TRBV4-2; J gene: TRBJ1-2; D gene: TRBD1; CDR3 protein: CASSQDEGARDVGYTF; CDR3 DNA: TGTGCCAGCAGCCAAGATGAGGGGGCGAGGGATGTTGGCTACACCTTC
clone size: .; V gene: TRBV6-1; J gene: TRBJ2-1; D gene: .; CDR3 protein: CASSSSVGNNEQFF; CDR3 DNA: TGTGCCAGCAGTTCAAGCGTAGGCAACAATGAGCAGTTCTTC
clone size: .; V gene: TRBV28; J gene: TRBJ2-7; D gene: .; CDR3 protein: CASSLRGSAYKQYF; CDR3 DNA: TGTGCCAGCAGTTTACGGGGGTCGGCCTACAAGCAGTACTTC
clone size: .; V gene: TRBV3-1; J gene: TRBJ2-1; D gene: TRBD2; CDR3 protein: CASSPTGRGNEQFF; CDR3 DNA: TGTGCCAGCAGCCCCACCGGGAGGGGCAATGAGCAGTTCTTC
clone size: once; V gene: TRBV6-6; J gene: TRBJ2-7; D gene: TRBD2; CDR3 protein: CASSQNTGLAGGYEQYF; CDR3 DNA: TGTGCCAGCAGTCAAAATACAGGACTAGCGGGAGGCTACGAGCAGTACTTC
clone size: many; V gene: TRBV7-3; J gene: TRBJ2-5; D gene: TRBD2; CDR3 protein: CASSLGGSAIHETQYF; CDR3 DNA: TGTGCCAGCAGCTTGGGGGGGAGTGCTATCCACGAGACCCAGTACTTC
clone size: many; V gene: TRBV28; J gene: TRBJ1-2; D gene: .; CDR3 protein: CASCSLGYGGYTF; CDR3 DNA: TGTGCCAGCTGCTCTCTGGGATATGGTGGCTACACCTTC